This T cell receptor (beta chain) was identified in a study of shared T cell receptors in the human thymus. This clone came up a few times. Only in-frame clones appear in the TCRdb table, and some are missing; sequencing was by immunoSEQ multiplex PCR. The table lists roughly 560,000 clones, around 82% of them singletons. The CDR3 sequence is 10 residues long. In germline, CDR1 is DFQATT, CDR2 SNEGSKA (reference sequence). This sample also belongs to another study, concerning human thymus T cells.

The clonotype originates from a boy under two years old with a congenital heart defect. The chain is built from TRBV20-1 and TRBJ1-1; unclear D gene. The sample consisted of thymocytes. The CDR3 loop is CSTRLTEAFF. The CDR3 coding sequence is TGCAGCACTCGACTCACTGAAGCTTTCTTT.